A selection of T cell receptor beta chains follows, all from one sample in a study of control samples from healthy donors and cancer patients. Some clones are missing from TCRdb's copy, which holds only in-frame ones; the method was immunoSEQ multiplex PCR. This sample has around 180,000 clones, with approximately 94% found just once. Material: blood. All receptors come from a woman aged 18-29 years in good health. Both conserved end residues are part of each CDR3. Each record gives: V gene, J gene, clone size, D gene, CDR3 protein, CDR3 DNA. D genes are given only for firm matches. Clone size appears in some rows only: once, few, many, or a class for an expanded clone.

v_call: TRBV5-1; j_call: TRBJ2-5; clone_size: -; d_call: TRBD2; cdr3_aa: CASRLAGEETQYF; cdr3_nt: TGCGCCAGCAGGCTAGCGGGAGAAGAGACCCAGTACTTC
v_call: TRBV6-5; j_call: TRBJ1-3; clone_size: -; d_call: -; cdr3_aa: CATRNIGEGNTIYF; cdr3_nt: TGTGCCACCCGAAACATCGGAGAAGGAAACACCATATATTTT
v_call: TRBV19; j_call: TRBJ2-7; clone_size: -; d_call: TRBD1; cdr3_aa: CASSPRQGADEQYF; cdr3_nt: TGTGCCAGTAGTCCCCGACAGGGGGCCGACGAGCAGTACTTC
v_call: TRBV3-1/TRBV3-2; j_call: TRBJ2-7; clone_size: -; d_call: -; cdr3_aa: CASRPDIGAYEQYF; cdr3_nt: TGTGCCAGCAGACCCGACATCGGTGCCTACGAGCAGTACTTC
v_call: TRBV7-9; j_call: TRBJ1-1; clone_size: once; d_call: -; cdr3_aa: CASSPVTGKAFF; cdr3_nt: TGTGCCAGCAGTCCCGTGACAGGCAAAGCTTTCTTT
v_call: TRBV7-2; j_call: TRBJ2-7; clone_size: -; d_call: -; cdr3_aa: CASSLSSPGAGYEQYF; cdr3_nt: TGTGCCAGCAGCTTAAGTTCGCCAGGGGCTGGGTACGAGCAGTACTTC
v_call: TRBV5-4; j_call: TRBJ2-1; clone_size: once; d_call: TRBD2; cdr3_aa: CASRSGTSGGSYNEQFF; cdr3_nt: TGTGCCAGCAGGTCCGGGACTAGCGGGGGGTCCTACAATGAGCAGTTCTTC
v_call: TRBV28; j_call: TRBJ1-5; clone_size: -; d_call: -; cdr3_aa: CASSLGQTNQPQHF; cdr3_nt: TGTGCCAGCAGTCTAGGACAGACCAATCAGCCCCAGCATTTT
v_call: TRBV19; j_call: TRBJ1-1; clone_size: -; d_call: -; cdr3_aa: CASRSGRGTEAFF; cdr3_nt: TGTGCCAGTAGGTCGGGAAGGGGTACTGAAGCTTTCTTT
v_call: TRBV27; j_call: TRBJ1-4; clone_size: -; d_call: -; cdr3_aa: CASSDTGGSEKLFF; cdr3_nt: TGTGCCAGCAGTGACACGGGGGGCAGTGAAAAACTGTTTTTT
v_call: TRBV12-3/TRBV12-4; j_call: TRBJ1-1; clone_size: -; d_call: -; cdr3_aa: CASILGVEAFF; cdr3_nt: TGTGCCAGCATCTTAGGGGTTGAAGCTTTCTTT
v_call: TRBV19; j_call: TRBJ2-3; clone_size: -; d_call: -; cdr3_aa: CASSIEQSGTDTQYF; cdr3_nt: TGTGCCAGTAGTATCGAACAGTCAGGTACAGATACGCAGTATTTT
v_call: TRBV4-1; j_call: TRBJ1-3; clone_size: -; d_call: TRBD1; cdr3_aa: CASSPGGGGGLGNTIYF; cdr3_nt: TGCGCCAGCAGCCCAGGGGGTGGAGGAGGACTTGGAAACACCATATATTTT
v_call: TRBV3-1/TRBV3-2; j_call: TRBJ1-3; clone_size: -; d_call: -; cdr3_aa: CASSQGISSYSASSIYF; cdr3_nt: TGTGCCAGCAGCCAAGGAATTTCGTCCTATTCGGCAAGCTCCATATATTTT
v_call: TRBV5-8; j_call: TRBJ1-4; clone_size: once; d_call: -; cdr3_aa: CATRRGLGEKLFF; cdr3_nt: TGTGCCACCCGGCGAGGGTTGGGTGAAAAACTGTTTTTT
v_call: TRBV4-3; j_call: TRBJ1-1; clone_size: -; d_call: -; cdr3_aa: CASSLLGGSEAFF; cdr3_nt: TGCGCCAGCAGCCTCCTCGGGGGGTCTGAAGCTTTCTTT
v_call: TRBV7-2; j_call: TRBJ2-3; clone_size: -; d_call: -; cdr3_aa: CASSLMALARGTQYF; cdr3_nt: TGTGCCAGCAGCTTAATGGCGCTAGCCCGGGGTACGCAGTATTTT
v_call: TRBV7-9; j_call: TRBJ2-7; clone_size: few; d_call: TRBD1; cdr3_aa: CASSHWDRTSYEQYF; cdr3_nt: TGTGCCAGCAGTCATTGGGACAGGACATCCTACGAGCAGTACTTC
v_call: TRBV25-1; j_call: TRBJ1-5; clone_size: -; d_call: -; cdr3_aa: CASSPRSDRSPQHF; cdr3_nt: TGTGCCAGCAGCCCGAGATCGGACCGGTCGCCCCAGCATTTT
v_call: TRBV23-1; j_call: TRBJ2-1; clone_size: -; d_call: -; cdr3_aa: CASRVDSCYNEQFF; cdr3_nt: TGCGCCAGCAGGGTAGATAGTTGTTACAATGAGCAGTTCTTC
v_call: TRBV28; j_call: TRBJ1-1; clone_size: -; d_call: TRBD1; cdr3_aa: CASSTPFPGQTNTEAFF; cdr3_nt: TGTGCCAGCAGTACCCCTTTCCCGGGACAGACAAACACTGAAGCTTTCTTT
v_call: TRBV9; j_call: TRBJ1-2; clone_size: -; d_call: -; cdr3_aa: CASSVARPNSRRGYTF; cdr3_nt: TGTGCCAGCAGCGTAGCCCGGCCGAACTCGCGGCGGGGCTACACCTTC
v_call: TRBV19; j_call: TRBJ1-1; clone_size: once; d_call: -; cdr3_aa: CASSTGDGERGTEAFF; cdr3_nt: TGTGCCAGTAGTACCGGGGACGGGGAGCGGGGGACTGAAGCTTTCTTT